The TCR beta chain under discussion was sequenced for a study of early T cells in non-severe SARS-CoV-2 infection. This clonotype was counted a few times. Its target is unknown. Attachment of unique molecular identifiers was made to individual cDNA molecules. One entry per CDR3 protein results from TCRdb running MiXCR on the 5' RACE reads. The data contain 45,000 to 75,000 distinct CDR3 sequences, more than 8.5% of them singletons. Study-wide results and caveats: Lookups in VDJdb leaned toward anti-spike CD8 responses and missed private and CD4 specificities.

J lost 8 bases, V lost 1 base, and 5 bases had no gene match. Looked up from germline, CDR1 is MGHRA and CDR2 is YSYEKL. The CDR3 is 14 amino acids. Sequenced input: whole blood. J is TRBJ2-1 and V is TRBV4-1; 7 bases agree with TRBD2. The TCR sequence derives from an adult who was a healthcare worker with PCR-confirmed SARS-CoV-2 infection or an uninfected control (not recorded which). The CDR3 here is CASSQARLAYEQFF. As DNA, the CDR3 is TGCGCCAGCAGCCAAGCAAGACTAGCCTATGAGCAGTTCTTC.